Listed below are T cell receptor beta chains from one sample, sequenced in a study of T cell responses to AZD1222 COVID-19 vaccine. Only in-frame clones appear in the TCRdb table, and some are missing; sequencing was by immunoSEQ multiplex PCR. The repertoire consists of 110,000 or so clones, with roughly 87% occurring once and the leading ten covering more than 4.5%. Source: peripheral blood, taken on day 0 of AZD1222 vaccination. All receptors derive from an adult in good health. Each CDR3 is given with its conserved first and last residue. The D gene is left open where the match is weak. Clone size is not always given. Where it is, it says once, few, many or a class for expanded clones.

-	TRBD1	TRBV19	TRBJ1-1	CASSPTGTGGGVMNTEAFF	TGTGCCAGTAGCCCGACCGGGACAGGGGGCGGTGTCATGAACACTGAAGCTTTCTTT
-	-	TRBV7-2	TRBJ1-1	CASSSRGRSSEAFF	TGTGCCAGCAGCTCCCGAGGACGCAGCTCTGAAGCTTTCTTT
once	-	TRBV9	TRBJ1-1	CASSVGPTNTEAFF	TGTGCCAGCAGCGTAGGGCCCACGAACACTGAAGCTTTCTTT
-	-	TRBV7-2	TRBJ2-1	CASSLAGLNEQFF	TGTGCCAGCAGCTTAGCGGGACTCAATGAGCAGTTCTTC
-	-	TRBV5-1	TRBJ1-6	CASSLRVLGQLNSPLHF	TGCGCCAGCAGCTTGAGAGTTCTTGGCCAACTTAATTCACCCCTCCACTTT
-	TRBD2	TRBV7-2	TRBJ2-4	CASSPHDGGAKNIQYF	TGTGCCAGCAGCCCCCATGACGGGGGGGCCAAAAACATTCAGTACTTC
-	TRBD1	TRBV3-1/TRBV3-2	TRBJ1-3	CASSWTGPGNTIYF	TGTGCCAGCAGCTGGACAGGGCCGGGAAACACCATATATTTT
-	-	TRBV30	TRBJ1-1	CAWSVLEGRAFF	TGTGCCTGGAGTGTACTTGAGGGGCGGGCTTTCTTT
-	-	TRBV4-1	TRBJ2-2	CASSPTNLGDTGELFF	TGCGCCAGCAGCCCTACAAACTTGGGTGACACCGGGGAGCTGTTTTTT
-	-	TRBV7-9	TRBJ2-2	CASSGGLGTGELFF	TGTGCCAGCTCGGGGGGCCTCGGCACCGGGGAGCTGTTTTTT
-	TRBD1	TRBV18	TRBJ1-1	CASSPYGQGGTEAFF	TGTGCCAGCTCACCGTACGGACAGGGTGGCACTGAAGCTTTCTTT
-	TRBD1	TRBV7-2	TRBJ2-5	CASSPDRGEETQYF	TGTGCCAGCAGCCCCGACAGGGGAGAAGAGACCCAGTACTTC
-	-	TRBV11-1	TRBJ1-1	CASSLQGRGNTEAFF	TGTGCCAGCAGCCTTCAGGGGAGAGGGAACACTGAAGCTTTCTTT
many	TRBD1	TRBV2	TRBJ1-2	CASRDRALYGYTF	TGTGCCAGCCGCGACAGGGCTCTTTATGGCTACACCTTC
-	-	TRBV2	TRBJ1-1	CASSYQGSGTEAFF	TGTGCCAGCAGCTATCAGGGAAGTGGGACTGAAGCTTTCTTT
-	TRBD2	TRBV20-1	TRBJ2-7	CSASRPGLAGVTWGEQYF	TGCAGTGCTAGTCGGCCGGGACTAGCGGGGGTAACTTGGGGGGAGCAGTACTTC
-	-	TRBV5-6	TRBJ2-4	CASSLGHLKNIQYF	TGTGCCAGCAGCCTGGGACATCTCAAAAACATTCAGTACTTC
once	-	TRBV5-1	TRBJ2-1	CASSLEAQRDEQFF	TGCGCCAGCAGCTTGGAGGCCCAGCGGGATGAGCAGTTCTTC
-	-	TRBV7-2	TRBJ2-3	CASSLRLGPSGDTQYF	TGTGCCAGCAGCTTGCGACTAGGCCCCTCGGGAGATACGCAGTATTTT
few	TRBD1	TRBV27	TRBJ1-1	CASSSNRGYLAFF	TGTGCCAGCAGTTCAAACAGGGGATACTTAGCTTTCTTT
-	-	TRBV7-2	TRBJ2-1	CASSSEINEQFF	TGTGCCAGCAGCTCAGAGATCAATGAGCAGTTCTTC
-	TRBD1	TRBV18	TRBJ1-1	CASNGQGETEAFF	TGTGCCAGCAATGGACAGGGAGAGACTGAAGCTTTCTTT
-	-	TRBV19	TRBJ1-5	CASSMGAVAQPQHF	TGTGCCAGTAGTATGGGGGCCGTCGCTCAGCCCCAGCATTTT
-	TRBD1	TRBV7-9	TRBJ2-2	CAIPGQSNTGELFF	TGTGCCATTCCGGGACAGTCGAACACCGGGGAGCTGTTTTTT
-	TRBD2	TRBV19	TRBJ2-3	CASSLAGGPPDTQYF	TGTGCCAGTAGTTTAGCGGGGGGGCCCCCAGATACGCAGTATTTT
-	-	TRBV10-3	TRBJ1-2	CAQGRGGNYGYTF	TGTGCCCAAGGGCGAGGAGGGAACTATGGCTACACCTTC
-	-	TRBV10-2	TRBJ1-2	CASSESFRDANYGYTF	TGCGCCAGCAGTGAGTCGTTTAGGGATGCTAACTATGGCTACACCTTC
-	-	TRBV6-2/TRBV6-3	TRBJ2-4	CASSPDYSGIQYF	TGTGCCAGCAGCCCAGACTACTCGGGCATTCAGTACTTC
-	TRBD1	TRBV5-1	TRBJ2-3	CASSYGQDTDTQYF	TGCGCCAGCAGCTATGGACAGGACACAGATACGCAGTATTTT
few	TRBD1	TRBV5-8	TRBJ1-5	CASSPTGSGQPQHF	TGTGCCAGCAGCCCGACAGGGAGTGGGCAGCCCCAGCATTTT
-	-	TRBV6-2/TRBV6-3	TRBJ2-1	CASSYTAGRWNNEQFF	TGTGCCAGCAGTTACACCGCCGGCAGGTGGAACAATGAGCAGTTCTTC
-	-	TRBV6-2/TRBV6-3	TRBJ1-4	CASSYGGRNEKLFF	TGTGCCAGCAGTTACGGGGGGAGGAATGAAAAACTGTTTTTT
-	-	TRBV3-1/TRBV3-2	TRBJ1-4	CASSPTDFLNEKLFF	TGTGCCAGCAGCCCGACGGACTTTCTGAATGAAAAACTGTTTTTT
-	TRBD1	TRBV28	TRBJ1-2	CASSLGGFDRGYGYTF	TGTGCCAGCAGTTTAGGGGGCTTTGACAGGGGCTATGGCTACACCTTC
few	-	TRBV2	TRBJ1-1	CASSEIGGNTEAFF	TGTGCCAGCAGTGAGATAGGTGGCAACACTGAAGCTTTCTTT
few	TRBD1	TRBV13	TRBJ2-1	CASSPRTGLGNEQFF	TGTGCCAGCAGCCCCCGGACAGGGTTGGGGAATGAGCAGTTCTTC
-	-	TRBV11-3	TRBJ1-1	CASSLKGNTEAFF	TGTGCCAGCAGCTTAAAGGGGAACACTGAAGCTTTCTTT
-	TRBD1	TRBV19	TRBJ1-1	CASRIRDSTGGVDTEAFF	TGTGCCAGTAGAATCCGGGACTCGACAGGGGGGGTAGACACTGAAGCTTTCTTT
-	-	TRBV12-3/TRBV12-4	TRBJ1-2	CASTLTGPYGYTF	TGTGCCAGCACCTTGACAGGACCTTATGGCTACACCTTC
-	TRBD2	TRBV7-3	TRBJ2-1	CASSPTSGGAEQFF	TGTGCCAGCAGCCCGACTAGCGGGGGGGCCGAGCAGTTCTTC
-	-	TRBV7-8	TRBJ2-5	CASSLRDLQETQYF	TGTGCCAGCAGCTTAAGAGATCTCCAAGAGACCCAGTACTTC
-	-	TRBV19	TRBJ2-5	CASTWRVGETQYF	TGTGCCAGTACCTGGCGTGTGGGAGAGACCCAGTACTTC
-	-	TRBV7-2	TRBJ1-4	CASSLSGLEKLFF	TGTGCCAGCAGCTTATCAGGTTTGGAAAAACTGTTTTTT
once	-	TRBV4-3	TRBJ2-5	CASSQDRASGVETQYF	TGCGCCAGCAGCCAAGATAGGGCCTCCGGGGTGGAGACCCAGTACTTC
-	TRBD1	TRBV7-2	TRBJ1-6	CASSSGQGDGSPLHF	TGTGCCAGCAGCTCGGGACAGGGGGATGGTTCACCCCTCCACTTT